These 22 T cell receptor beta chains were sequenced from one sample in a study of chemoradiotherapy in HPV16-positive cancers. Measured with immunoSEQ multiplex PCR; TCRdb has only the in-frame clones, and not every one. The sample contains approximately 15,000 clones, around nine tenths of which appear only once. The starting material was tumor tissue, obtained from a patient who underwent chemoradiotherapy. These receptors all come from a human donor with HPV-associated anogenital cancer.

The genes are TRBV5-1 and TRBJ2-3; 8 bases map to TRBD2. The CDR3 length is 16 residues. Per germline, CDR1 SGHRS and CDR2 YFSETQ. After removal of 0 bases from V and 1 base from J, the junction contained 4 bases not matched to a gene. CDR3 bases: TGCGCCAGCAGCTTGGATTCGGGACTAGGCACAGATACGCAGTATTTT. Translation: CASSLDSGLGTDTQYF.

The chain carries TRBV10-2 and TRBJ2-7; 10 bases map to TRBD2. CDR1 is WSHSY, CDR2 SAAADI, per germline. J was trimmed by 3 bases and V by 7 bases; bases with no gene match: 9. CDR3 length: 15 residues. The CDR3 region is CASIDGASGSYEQYF. The CDR3 DNA reads as TGCGCCAGCATAGACGGTGCTAGCGGGAGCTACGAGCAGTACTTC.

V gene TRBV5-1 combines with J gene TRBJ2-3; D remains ambiguous. The CDR3 spans 15 residues. Germline assignment: CDR1 SGHRS and CDR2 YFSETQ. V shed 2 bases and J shed 2 bases, with 12 bases lying between them. Here the CDR3 reads CASSLNVDPTDTQYF. DNA of the CDR3: TGCGCCAGCAGCTTAAATGTGGACCCCACAGATACGCAGTATTTT.

The V call is TRBV5-1, the J call TRBJ2-5; 8 nucleotides line up with TRBD2. The length of the CDR3 is 14 residues. After removal of 0 bases from V and 3 bases from J, the junction contained 1 base not matched to a gene. Germline CDR1 and CDR2: SGHRS and YFSETQ. This CDR3 reads CASSLDGREETQYF. The CDR3 nucleotides read TGCGCCAGCAGCTTGGACGGGAGGGAAGAGACCCAGTACTTC.

The chain links TRBV7-2 to TRBJ2-3; no definite D call. This CDR3 is built from 14 residues. V was pared by 1 base and J by 2 bases, with 7 bases between. Germline-derived CDR1 and CDR2 are SGHTA and FQGNSA. This CDR3 reads CASSLGPDTDTQYF. The CDR3 region has the DNA TGTGCCAGCAGCTTAGGTCCCGACACAGATACGCAGTATTTT. The complete variable domain, with remaining parts taken from reference TRBV7-2 and TRBJ2-3, reads GAGVSQSPSNKVTEKGKDVELRCDPISGHTALYWYRQSLGQGLEFLIYFQGNSAPDKSGLPSDRFSAERTGGSVSTLTIQRTQQEDSAVYLCASSLGPDTDTQYFGPGTRLTVL.

The rearrangement joins TRBV5-1 to TRBJ1-2, with no clear D. Germline lookup yields CDR1 SGHRS and CDR2 YFSETQ. The CDR3 sequence is 13 residues long. The germline V and J ends were trimmed by 4 bases and 7 bases, with 14 bases remaining between them. CDR3 amino acids: CASSPLEGIGYTF. Written as DNA, the CDR3 is TGCGCCAGCAGCCCACTGGAGGGCATTGGCTACACCTTC.

J is TRBJ2-5 and V is TRBV15; D not resolved. The length of the CDR3 is 15 residues. V was clipped by 1 base and J by 1 base, with 10 bases between them. Germline loops: CDR1 LNHNV, CDR2 YYDKDF (reference sequence). CDR3 residues: CATSRVRTSQETQYF. Here the CDR3 DNA reads TGTGCCACCAGCAGAGTTAGAACTTCCCAAGAGACCCAGTACTTC. Looking up the rest from reference TRBV15 and TRBJ2-5 gives the full variable domain: DAMVIQNPRYQVTQFGKPVTLSCSQTLNHNVMYWYQQKSSQAPKLLFHYYDKDFNNEADTPDNFQSRRPNTSFCFLDIRSPGLGDTAMYLCATSRVRTSQETQYFGPGTRLLVL.

This clone was recorded a few times. The rearrangement joins TRBV6-6 to TRBJ2-5; no clear D gene. There are 14 residues in the CDR3. CDR1 and CDR2 from the germline V gene are MNHNY and SVGAGI (reference sequence). Deletions cut 11 bases from V and 2 bases from J, with 18 bases between. CDR3 in DNA: TGTGCCTGCTACAAGGAAGGGTGGCAAGAGACCCAGTACTTC. It specifies CACYKEGWQETQYF.

V gene TRBV29-1 combines with J gene TRBJ2-1, with a tentative D call TRBD2 (5 bases). The CDR3 has 14 residues. Germline values: CDR1 SQVTM, CDR2 ANQGSEA. Trimming left V 5 bases short and J 9 bases short, with 20 bases between. For the CDR3, the DNA is TGCAGCGTTCAGCGGCCCTTTCCCGCGAGTGAGCAGTTCTTC. It codes for CSVQRPFPASEQFF.

The chain uses TRBV30 and TRBJ1-3; D is perhaps TRBD1 (5 bases). The germline V and J ends were trimmed by 4 bases and 1 base, with 8 bases remaining between them. Germline values: CDR1 GTSNPN, CDR2 SVGIG (reference sequence). The CDR3 has 13 residues. Here the CDR3 reads CAWTTGSGNTIYF. The CDR3 bases are TGTGCCTGGACCACAGGTTCTGGAAACACCATATATTTT.

This chain uses TRBV6-5 with TRBJ1-1; 9 bases line up with TRBD1. The CDR3 totals 14 residues. Germline trimming cut 0 bases from V and 5 bases from J; bases unmatched to any gene: 1. The germline gives CDR1 MNHEY, CDR2 SVGAGI. CDR3 amino acids: CASSYSTGGTEAFF. The CDR3 region has the DNA TGTGCCAGCAGTTACTCGACAGGGGGAACTGAAGCTTTCTTT.

This chain uses TRBV7-8 with TRBJ2-1; 8 bases are a match to TRBD2. The CDR3 loop spans 16 amino acids. Germline CDR1 reads SGHVS; CDR2 reads FQNEAQ. The trim removed 1 base at V and 7 bases at J, leaving 9 bases unmatched. The CDR3 protein is CASSLGMGAGVNEQFF. The CDR3 nucleotides are TGTGCCAGCAGCTTAGGTATGGGAGCGGGAGTGAATGAGCAGTTCTTC. Full variable domain (outside the CDR3, taken from reference TRBV7-8 and TRBJ2-1): GAGVSQSPRYKVAKRGQDVALRCDPISGHVSLFWYQQALGQGPEFLTYFQNEAQLDKSGLPSDRFFAERPEGSVSTLKIQRTQQEDSAVYLCASSLGMGAGVNEQFFGPGTRLTVL.

The rearrangement uses TRBV29-1 and TRBJ1-2; no definite D call. From germline, CDR1 is SQVTM and CDR2 ANQGSEA. The ends were cut back, 7 bases at V and 7 bases at J, with 16 bases in the middle. CDR3 size: 12 residues. The DNA of the CDR3 is TGCAGCGCCTCCCAACCGGTGGGTGGCTACACCTTC. Translating it yields CSASQPVGGYTF.

This clone appeared once. The chain has TRBV15 and TRBJ1-3; maybe TRBD1 (6 bases). The CDR3 has 15 residues. V was cut by 2 bases and J by 4 bases, with 12 bases left in between. From germline, CDR1 is LNHNV and CDR2 YYDKDF (reference sequence). CDR3 protein: CATSRTRGSGNTIYF. The CDR3 DNA sequence: TGTGCCACCAGCAGAACCAGGGGAAGCGGAAACACCATATATTTT.

The rearrangement joins TRBV7-2 to TRBJ2-1, with D maybe TRBD1 (6 bases). Germline-derived CDR1 and CDR2 are SGHTA and FQGNSA. The CDR3 length is 14 residues. The ends were cut back, 5 bases at V and 10 bases at J, with 18 bases in the middle. The CDR3: CASSPQGLWSEQFF. The CDR3 coding sequence is TGTGCCAGCAGCCCGCAGGGGCTGTGGTCGGAGCAGTTCTTC.

The chain recombines TRBV29-1 with TRBJ2-5; D call uncertain. The CDR3 spans 11 residues. The V and J ends lost 4 bases and 2 bases respectively, with 5 bases between them. Germline V lookup: CDR1 SQVTM, CDR2 ANQGSEA. As DNA, the CDR3 is TGCAGCGTTGGGTCGCAAGAGACCCAGTACTTC. It codes for CSVGSQETQYF.

The chain combines TRBV25-1 with TRBJ1-2, with D possibly being TRBD1 (5 bases). V dropped 8 bases and J dropped 0 bases, with 7 bases sitting between them. This CDR3 is 12 amino acids long. The V gene's germline CDR1 is MGHDK and CDR2 SYGVNS. The CDR3 DNA is TGTGCCAGCGCGGACACTAACTATGGCTACACCTTC. Amino acid sequence: CASADTNYGYTF.

This chain connects TRBV4-2 to TRBJ2-7, with D perhaps matching TRBD2 (5 bases). This CDR3 region has 16 residues. Per the germline V gene, CDR1 is LGHNA and CDR2 is YNFKEQ. Trimming cost V 1 base and J 1 base, with 14 bases left between them. CDR3 protein: CASSQVLGGLSYEQYF. The CDR3 region has the DNA TGTGCCAGCAGCCAAGTGTTAGGCGGACTGTCCTACGAGCAGTACTTC.

This clone was counted once. The J gene is TRBJ1-3, the V gene TRBV14, with D possibly being TRBD1 (5 bases). This CDR3 spans 17 amino acids. The V end was cut by 0 bases, the J end by 2 bases, with 14 bases between. Germline CDR1 is SGHDN and CDR2 is FVKESK. The CDR3 nucleotides read TGTGCCAGCAGCCAAGAATCGGTCAGGGAGGCTGGAAACACCATATATTTT. Protein product: CASSQESVREAGNTIYF.

V is TRBV27 and J is TRBJ2-4; D gene unclear. V dropped 5 bases and J dropped 0 bases, with 5 bases sitting between them. This CDR3 spans 13 amino acids. Germline assignment: CDR1 MNHEY and CDR2 SMNVEV (reference sequence). The CDR3 sequence is CASSMIAKNIQYF. Written as DNA, the CDR3 is TGTGCCAGCAGTATGATAGCCAAAAACATTCAGTACTTC.

V usage is TRBV11-2 and J usage is TRBJ2-1; D ambiguous. Trimming took 4 bases from V and 10 from J, leaving 8 bases between them. Germline V gene lookup returns CDR1 SGHAT and CDR2 FQNNGV. The CDR3 loop spans 11 amino acids. DNA of the CDR3: TGTGCCAGCAGCTCTGGACCAGAGCAGTTCTTC. This translates into CASSSGPEQFF.

The chain carries TRBV5-1 and TRBJ2-1; TRBD2 matches 9 bases. The germline CDR1 and CDR2 sequences are SGHRS and YFSETQ. J lost 5 bases, V lost 4 bases, and 4 bases had no gene match. The CDR3 consists of 14 residues. The CDR3 DNA reads TGCGCCAGCAGCGTAAGACTAGCGGACAATGAGCAGTTCTTC. It translates to CASSVRLADNEQFF.